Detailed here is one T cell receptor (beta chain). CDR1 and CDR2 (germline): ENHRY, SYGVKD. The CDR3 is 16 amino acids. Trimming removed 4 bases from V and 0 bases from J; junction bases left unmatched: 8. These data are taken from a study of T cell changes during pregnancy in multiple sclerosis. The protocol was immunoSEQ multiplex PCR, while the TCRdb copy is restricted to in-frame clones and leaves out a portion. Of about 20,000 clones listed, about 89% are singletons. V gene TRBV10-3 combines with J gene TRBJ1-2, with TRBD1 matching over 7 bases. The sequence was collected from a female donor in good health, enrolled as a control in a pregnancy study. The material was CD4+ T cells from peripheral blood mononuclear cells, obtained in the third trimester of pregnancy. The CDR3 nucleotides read TGTGCCATCAGTGGTAAGGGGGCAGGAGCTAACTATGGCTACACCTTC. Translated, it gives CAISGKGAGANYGYTF.